The present T cell receptor beta chain was sequenced within a study of cytomegalovirus exposure and HLA in healthy donors. At the level of the study: As an earlier analysis found, about 179 million T cells yielded about 120 million unique TCR beta sequences.

With 60 Vbeta and 13 Jbeta primers, the PCR was carried out. Profiled with immunoSEQ multiplex PCR; TCRdb holds only in-frame clones, not every one. The table has some 270,000 clones, 80% seen once. Study-level findings and limits: Reportedly, TCR beta sequences accurately predicted HLA-A and HLA-B alleles in most subjects.

The CDR3 is 14 amino acids. Germline CDR1 GTSNPN, CDR2 SVGIG (reference sequence). V was clipped by 0 bases and J by 4 bases, with 12 bases between them. A note on this clone: What it recognizes is unknown.

The clonotype originates from a girl aged 2 to 9 in good health and CMV-seronegative. The rearrangement joins TRBV30 to TRBJ2-5; D might be TRBD1 (6 bases). Sequencing used PBMCs. DNA for the CDR3: TGTGCCTGGAGTGTAAAGGACAGCCCAGAGACCCAGTACTTC. As protein: CAWSVKDSPETQYF.